What follows are 6 T cell receptor beta chains derived from one specimen sequenced in a study of blood T cell repertoires in COVID-19. Generated by immunoSEQ multiplex PCR, the TCRdb table keeps only in-frame clones and is missing some. The repertoire holds hundreds of thousands of clones, with more than 70% as singletons. Sequencing input: peripheral blood. The source of these receptors is a woman between 70 and 85 years old with COVID-19, enrolled during active disease.

The CDR3 sequence: CASRDTGTFYEQYF. CDR3 nucleotides: TGTGCCAGCAGAGACACCGGGACTTTCTACGAGCAGTACTTC. The J gene is TRBJ2-7, the V gene TRBV28; a weak D match, TRBD2 (6 bases). Trimming stripped 6 bases from V and 3 bases from J, with 15 bases between. This CDR3 region has 14 residues. Germline V CDR1 and CDR2: MDHEN, SYDVKM.

A single count supports this clone. This chain links TRBV18 with TRBJ1-1; D is undetermined. The CDR3 is made up of 14 amino acids. Germline-derived CDR1 and CDR2 are KGHSH and LQKENI. With 3 bases removed from V and 1 base from J, the gap between germline ends came to 9 bases. The CDR3 region is CASSPVSANTEAFF. CDR3 nucleotide sequence: TGTGCCAGCTCACCGGTCAGTGCGAACACTGAAGCTTTCTTT.

This clone showed up just once. The genes are TRBV5-1 and TRBJ2-3; the match to TRBD2 covers 9 bases. The germline CDR1 and CDR2 sequences are SGHRS and YFSETQ. V lost 0 bases to trimming and J lost 2 bases; unmatched junction nucleotides: 4. The CDR3 extends over 16 amino acids. CDR3: CASSLGSGGVTDTQYF. The DNA for the CDR3 is TGCGCCAGCAGCTTGGGTAGCGGGGGAGTCACAGATACGCAGTATTTT.

The genes are TRBV3-1 (or the pseudogene TRBV3-2) and TRBJ2-6, with D uncertain. The CDR3 spans 14 residues. Germline lookup yields CDR1 LGHDT and CDR2 YNNKEL (reference sequence). With 7 bases removed from V and 0 bases from J, the gap between germline ends came to 7 bases. The CDR3 here is CASTVNSGANVLTF. The CDR3, as DNA: TGTGCCAGCACCGTAAACTCTGGGGCCAACGTCCTGACTTTC.

The chain carries TRBV6-2 or TRBV6-3 and TRBJ1-6, with 9 positions matching TRBD1. The CDR3 covers 16 residues. Germline CDR1 reads MNHEY; CDR2 reads SVGEGT. V lost 5 bases, J lost 7 bases, and 9 bases stayed unmatched. The CDR3 coding sequence is TGTGCCAGCAGTAAACAGGGGGCGCTTGCAAATTCACCCCTCCACTTT. Residues: CASSKQGALANSPLHF.

The chain links TRBV7-9 to TRBJ2-1; TRBD2 aligns across 9 bases. V trimming: 1 base; J trimming: 9 bases; junction bases outside the gene matches: 4. The CDR3 is 14 residues long. Germline V gives CDR1 SEHNR, CDR2 FQNEAQ (reference sequence). This CDR3 is CASSLVSAGGEQFF. The CDR3 DNA follows: TGTGCCAGCAGCTTAGTATCAGCGGGGGGTGAGCAGTTCTTC.